This TCR beta chain was captured by sequencing in a study of cytomegalovirus exposure and HLA in healthy donors. At the level of the study: The early release's HLA-typed donors yielded 78 million or so unique TCRs.

The CDR3 loop spans 14 amino acids. From germline, CDR1 is MNHEY and CDR2 SMNVEV (reference sequence). Trimming took off 5 bases at V and 10 bases at J, with 17 bases between the two ends. PCR amplification relied on 60 Vbeta primers (plus 13 Jbeta primers). This table comes from immunoSEQ multiplex PCR, and its TCRdb copy is limited to in-frame clones, with some not included. This repertoire shows 160,000 or so clones, approximately 88% found once; its top ten account for around 1%. This clone was counted a single time. The TCR sequence derives from a man in his thirties or forties in good health and CMV-seronegative. The source material was PBMCs. The chain recombines TRBV27 with TRBJ1-4, with TRBD1 as a possible D gene (5 bases). CDR3 bases: TGTGCCAGCAGTCAGGGAAGGGGCTGGAGAAAACTGTTTTTT. Encoded protein: CASSQGRGWRKLFF.